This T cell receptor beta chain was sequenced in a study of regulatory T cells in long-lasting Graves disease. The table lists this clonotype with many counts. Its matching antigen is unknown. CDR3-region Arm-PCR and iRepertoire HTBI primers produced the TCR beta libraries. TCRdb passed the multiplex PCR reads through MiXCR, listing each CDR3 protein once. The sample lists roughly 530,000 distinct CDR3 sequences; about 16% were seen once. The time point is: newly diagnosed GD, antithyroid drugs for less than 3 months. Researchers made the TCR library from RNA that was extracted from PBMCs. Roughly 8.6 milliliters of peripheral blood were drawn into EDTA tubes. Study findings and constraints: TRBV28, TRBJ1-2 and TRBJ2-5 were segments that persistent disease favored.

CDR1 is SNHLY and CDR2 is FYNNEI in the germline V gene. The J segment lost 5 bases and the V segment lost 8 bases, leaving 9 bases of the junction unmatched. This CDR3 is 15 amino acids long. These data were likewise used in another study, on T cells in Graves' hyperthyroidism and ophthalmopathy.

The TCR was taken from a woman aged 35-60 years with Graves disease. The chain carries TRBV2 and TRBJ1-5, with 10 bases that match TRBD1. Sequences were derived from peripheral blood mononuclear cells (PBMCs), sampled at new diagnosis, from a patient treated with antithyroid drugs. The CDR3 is CASSPRTGGDQPQHF. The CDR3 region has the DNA TGTGCCAGCTCACCCCGGACAGGGGGAGATCAGCCCCAGCATTTT.